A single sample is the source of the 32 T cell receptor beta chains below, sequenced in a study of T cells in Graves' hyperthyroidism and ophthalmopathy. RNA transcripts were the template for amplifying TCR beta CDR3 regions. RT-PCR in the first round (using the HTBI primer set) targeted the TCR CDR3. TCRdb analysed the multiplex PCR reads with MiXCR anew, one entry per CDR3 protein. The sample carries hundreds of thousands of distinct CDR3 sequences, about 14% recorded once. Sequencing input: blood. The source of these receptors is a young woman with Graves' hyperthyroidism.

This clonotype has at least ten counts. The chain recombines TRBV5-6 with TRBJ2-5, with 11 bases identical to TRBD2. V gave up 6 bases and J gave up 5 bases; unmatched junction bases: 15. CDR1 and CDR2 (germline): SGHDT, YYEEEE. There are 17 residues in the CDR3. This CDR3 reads CASNHAGSGRVWETQYF. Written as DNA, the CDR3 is TGTGCCAGCAACCATGCTGGTAGCGGGAGGGTATGGGAGACCCAGTACTTC.

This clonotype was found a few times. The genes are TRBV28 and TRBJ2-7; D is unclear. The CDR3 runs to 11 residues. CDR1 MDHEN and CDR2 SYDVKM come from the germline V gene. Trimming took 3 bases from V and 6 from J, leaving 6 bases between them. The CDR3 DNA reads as TGTGCCAGCAGTTTTATCGGCGAGCAGTACTTC. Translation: CASSFIGEQYF.

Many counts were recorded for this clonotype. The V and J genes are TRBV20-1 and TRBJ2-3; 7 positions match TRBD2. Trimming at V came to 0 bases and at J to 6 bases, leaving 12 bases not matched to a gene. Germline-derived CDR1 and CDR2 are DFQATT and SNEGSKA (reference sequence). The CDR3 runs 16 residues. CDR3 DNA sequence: TGCAGTGCTAGAGATGGCTTCGGCGGGAGAGGCGATACGCAGTATTTT. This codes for CSARDGFGGRGDTQYF.

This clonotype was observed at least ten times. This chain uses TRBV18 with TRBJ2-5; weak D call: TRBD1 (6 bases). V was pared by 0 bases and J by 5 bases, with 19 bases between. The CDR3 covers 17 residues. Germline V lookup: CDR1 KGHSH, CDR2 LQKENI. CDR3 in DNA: TGTGCCAGCTCACCACCGTCAGGGGCCGACAAATTCGAGACCCAGTACTTC. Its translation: CASSPPSGADKFETQYF.

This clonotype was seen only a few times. CDR3 in DNA: TGTGCCTGGATCTTGGGCTCTGGAAACACCATATATTTT. It yields the protein CAWILGSGNTIYF. V is TRBV30 and J is TRBJ1-3; no firm D call. V gave up 4 bases and J gave up 0 bases, with 7 bases separating them. The CDR3 extends over 13 amino acids. CDR1 is GTSNPN, CDR2 SVGIG, per germline (reference sequence).

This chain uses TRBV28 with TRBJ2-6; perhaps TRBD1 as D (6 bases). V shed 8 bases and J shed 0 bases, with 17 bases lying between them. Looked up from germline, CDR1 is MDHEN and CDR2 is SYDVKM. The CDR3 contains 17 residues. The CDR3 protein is CASHGAGVLSGANVLTF. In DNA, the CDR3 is TGTGCCAGCCATGGGGCAGGGGTGCTCTCTGGGGCCAACGTCCTGACTTTC.

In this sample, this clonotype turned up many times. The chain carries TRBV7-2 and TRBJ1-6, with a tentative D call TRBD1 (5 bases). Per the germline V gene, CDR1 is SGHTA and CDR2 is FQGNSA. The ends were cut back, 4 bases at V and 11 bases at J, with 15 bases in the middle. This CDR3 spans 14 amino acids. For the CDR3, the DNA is TGTGCCAGCAGCTCACAGGCTGTTGTGACACCCCTCCACTTT. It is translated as CASSSQAVVTPLHF.

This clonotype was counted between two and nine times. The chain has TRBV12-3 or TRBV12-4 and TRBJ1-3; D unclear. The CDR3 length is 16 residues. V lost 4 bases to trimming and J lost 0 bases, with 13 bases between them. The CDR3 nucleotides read TGTGCCAGCAGTTGGGGAGCCTCGAGCTCTGGAAACACCATATATTTT. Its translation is CASSWGASSSGNTIYF.

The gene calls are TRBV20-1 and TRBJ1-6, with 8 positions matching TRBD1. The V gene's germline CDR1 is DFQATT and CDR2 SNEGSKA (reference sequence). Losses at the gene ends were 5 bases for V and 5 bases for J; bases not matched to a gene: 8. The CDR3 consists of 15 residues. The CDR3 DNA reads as TGCAGTGCTCCACGAGACAGGGGCAATAATTCACCCCTCCACTTT. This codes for CSAPRDRGNNSPLHF.

As DNA, the CDR3 is TGCAGTGCAGGGCAGGGGAGCACCGGGGAGCTGTTTTTT. Its protein is CSAGQGSTGELFF. The gene calls are TRBV20-1 and TRBJ2-2; possible D gene TRBD1, 6 bases. V lost 6 bases, J lost 4 bases, and 12 bases lay in between. Germline V gives CDR1 DFQATT, CDR2 SNEGSKA (reference sequence). CDR3 length equals 13 residues.

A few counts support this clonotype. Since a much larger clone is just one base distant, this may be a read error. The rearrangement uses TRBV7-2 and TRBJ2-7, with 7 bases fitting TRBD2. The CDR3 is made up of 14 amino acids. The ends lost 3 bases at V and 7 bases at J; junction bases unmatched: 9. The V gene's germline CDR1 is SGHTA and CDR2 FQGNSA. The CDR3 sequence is CASSFGRSGNEQYF. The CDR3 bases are TGTGCCAGCAGCTTCGGGAGGTCGGGCAATGAGCAGTACTTC. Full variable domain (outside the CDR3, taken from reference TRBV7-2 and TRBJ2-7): GAGVSQSPSNKVTEKGKDVELRCDPISGHTALYWYRQSLGQGLEFLIYFQGNSAPDKSGLPSDRFSAERTGGSVSTLTIQRTQQEDSAVYLCASSFGRSGNEQYFGPGTRLTVT.

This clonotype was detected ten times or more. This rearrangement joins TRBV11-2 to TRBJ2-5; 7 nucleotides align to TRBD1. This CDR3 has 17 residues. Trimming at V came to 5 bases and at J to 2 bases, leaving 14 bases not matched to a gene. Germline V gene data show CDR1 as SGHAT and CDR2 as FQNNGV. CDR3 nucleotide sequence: TGTGCCAGCAGCCCTGCATTGTCCTGGACAGGTCAAGAGACCCAGTACTTC. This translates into CASSPALSWTGQETQYF.

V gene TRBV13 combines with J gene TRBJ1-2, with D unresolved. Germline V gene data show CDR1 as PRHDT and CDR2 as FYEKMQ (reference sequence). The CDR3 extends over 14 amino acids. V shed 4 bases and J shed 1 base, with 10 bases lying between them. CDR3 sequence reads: CASSSDARNYGYTF. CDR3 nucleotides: TGTGCCAGCAGCTCCGACGCCCGTAACTATGGCTACACCTTC.

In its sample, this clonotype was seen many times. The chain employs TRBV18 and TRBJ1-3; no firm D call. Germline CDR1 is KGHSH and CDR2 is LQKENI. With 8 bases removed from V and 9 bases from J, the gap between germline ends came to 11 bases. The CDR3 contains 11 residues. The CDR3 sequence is CASTDFPTIYF. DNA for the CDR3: TGTGCCAGCACCGATTTCCCCACCATATATTTT. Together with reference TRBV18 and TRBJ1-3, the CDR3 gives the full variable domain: NAGVMQNPRHLVRRRGQEARLRCSPMKGHSHVYWYRQLPEEGLKFMVYLQKENIIDESGMPKERFSAEFPKEGPSILRIQQVVRGDSAAYFCASTDFPTIYFGEGSWLTVV.

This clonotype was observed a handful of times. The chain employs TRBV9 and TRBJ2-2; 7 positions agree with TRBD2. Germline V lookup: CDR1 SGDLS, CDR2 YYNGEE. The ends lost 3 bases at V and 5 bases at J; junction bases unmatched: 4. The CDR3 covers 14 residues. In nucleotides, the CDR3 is TGTGCCAGCAGCGCAGGTAGCGGGACCGGGGAGCTGTTTTTT. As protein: CASSAGSGTGELFF.

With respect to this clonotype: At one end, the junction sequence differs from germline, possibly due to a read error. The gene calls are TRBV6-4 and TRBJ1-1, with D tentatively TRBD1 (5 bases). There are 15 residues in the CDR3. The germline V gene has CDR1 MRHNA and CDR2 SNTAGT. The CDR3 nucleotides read TGTGCCAGCAGCCTGGGACCAGCCTTGAACACTGAAACTTTCTTT. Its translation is CASSLGPALNTETFF.

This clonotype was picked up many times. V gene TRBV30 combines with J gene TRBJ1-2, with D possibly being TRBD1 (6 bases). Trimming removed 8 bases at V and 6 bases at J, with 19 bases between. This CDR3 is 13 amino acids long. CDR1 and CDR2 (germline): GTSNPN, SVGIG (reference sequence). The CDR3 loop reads CAGGPQGSHGYTF. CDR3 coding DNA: TGTGCCGGAGGGCCACAGGGCTCCCATGGCTACACCTTC.

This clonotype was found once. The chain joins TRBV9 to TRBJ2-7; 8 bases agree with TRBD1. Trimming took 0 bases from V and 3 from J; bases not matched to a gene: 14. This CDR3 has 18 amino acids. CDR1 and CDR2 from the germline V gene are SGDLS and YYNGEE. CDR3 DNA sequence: TGTGCCAGCAGCGTAGACGGTACGGGGTCAGGGGGCTTCTACGAGCAGTACTTC. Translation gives CASSVDGTGSGGFYEQYF.

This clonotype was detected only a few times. DNA of the CDR3: TGTGCCAGCAGATCTGGAGCGGGGAGGGATGGTGAGCAGTACTTC. Protein sequence: CASRSGAGRDGEQYF. The chain recombines TRBV6-1 with TRBJ2-7, with 7 bases aligning to TRBD2. CDR1 and CDR2 (germline): MNHNS, SASEGT. This CDR3 has 15 residues. With V trimmed by 6 bases and J by 7 bases, 15 bases remained unmatched.

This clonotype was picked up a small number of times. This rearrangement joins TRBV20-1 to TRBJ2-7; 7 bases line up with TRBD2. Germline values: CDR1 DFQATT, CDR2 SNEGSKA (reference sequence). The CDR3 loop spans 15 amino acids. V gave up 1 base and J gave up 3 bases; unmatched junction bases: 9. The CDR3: CSARGMGGSNYEQYF. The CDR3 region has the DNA TGCAGTGCTAGAGGAATGGGAGGGTCTAACTACGAGCAGTACTTC.

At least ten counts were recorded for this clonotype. CDR3 coding DNA: TGTGCCAGCAGCCAAGGGGGCGAGCAGTACTTC. Translating gives CASSQGGEQYF. The chain joins TRBV3-1 to TRBJ2-7, with D hard to call. Per germline, CDR1 LGHDT and CDR2 YNNKEL (reference sequence). The CDR3 is made up of 11 amino acids. The V gene lost 1 base and the J gene lost 6 bases, with 4 bases spanning the gap.

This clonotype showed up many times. The CDR3 region has the DNA TGTGCCACCAGTGATTTGCGGGGGAGTGGGGGTACGCAGTATTTT. It yields the protein CATSDLRGSGGTQYF. V usage is TRBV24-1 and J usage is TRBJ2-3, with D maybe TRBD2 (6 bases). The CDR3 loop spans 15 amino acids. V dropped 0 bases and J dropped 8 bases, with 14 bases sitting between them. Germline V gives CDR1 KGHDR, CDR2 SFDVKD.

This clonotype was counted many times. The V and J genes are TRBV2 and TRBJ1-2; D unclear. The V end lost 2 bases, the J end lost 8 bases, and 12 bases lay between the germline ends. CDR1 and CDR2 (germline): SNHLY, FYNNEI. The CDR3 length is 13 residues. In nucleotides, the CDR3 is TGTGCCAGCAGTGAAAGGCGACTCGGCGGCTACACCTTC. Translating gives CASSERRLGGYTF.

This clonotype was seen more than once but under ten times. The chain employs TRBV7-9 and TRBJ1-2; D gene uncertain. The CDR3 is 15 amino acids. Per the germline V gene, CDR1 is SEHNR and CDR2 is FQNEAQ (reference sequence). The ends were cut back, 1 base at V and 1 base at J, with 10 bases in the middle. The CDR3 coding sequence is TGTGCCAGCAGCTTAGTACGGCCTTATAACTATGGCTACACCTTC. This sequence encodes CASSLVRPYNYGYTF. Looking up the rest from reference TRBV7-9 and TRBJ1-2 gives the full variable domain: DTGVSQNPRHKITKRGQNVTFRCDPISEHNRLYWYRQTLGQGPEFLTYFQNEAQLEKSRLLSDRFSAERPKGSFSTLEIQRTEQGDSAMYLCASSLVRPYNYGYTFGSGTRLTVV.

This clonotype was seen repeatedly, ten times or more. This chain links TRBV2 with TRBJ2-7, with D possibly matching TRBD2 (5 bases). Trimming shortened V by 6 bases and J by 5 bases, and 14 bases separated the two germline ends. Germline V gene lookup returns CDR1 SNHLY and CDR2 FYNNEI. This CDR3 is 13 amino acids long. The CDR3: CASRTTATHEQYF. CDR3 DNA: TGTGCCAGCAGGACTACCGCCACCCACGAGCAGTACTTC.

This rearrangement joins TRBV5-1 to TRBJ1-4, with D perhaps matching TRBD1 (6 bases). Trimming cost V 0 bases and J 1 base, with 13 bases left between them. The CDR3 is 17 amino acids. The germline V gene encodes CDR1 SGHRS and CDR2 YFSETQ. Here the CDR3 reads CASSLASGGGTNEKLFF. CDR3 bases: TGCGCCAGCAGCTTGGCATCCGGGGGCGGAACTAATGAAAAACTGTTTTTT.

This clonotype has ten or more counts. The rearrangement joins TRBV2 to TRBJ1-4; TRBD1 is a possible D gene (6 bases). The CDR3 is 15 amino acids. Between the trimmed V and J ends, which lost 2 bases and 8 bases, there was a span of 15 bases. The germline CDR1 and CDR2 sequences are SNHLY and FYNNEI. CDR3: CASSELRQVSEKLFF. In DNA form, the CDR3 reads TGTGCCAGCAGTGAATTGAGACAGGTCTCCGAAAAACTGTTTTTT.

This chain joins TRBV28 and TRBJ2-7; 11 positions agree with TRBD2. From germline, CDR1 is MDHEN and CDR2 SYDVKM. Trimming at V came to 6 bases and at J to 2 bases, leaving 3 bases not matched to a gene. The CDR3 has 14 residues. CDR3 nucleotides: TGTGCCAGCAGCCGTAGCGGGGGGGCCTACGAGCAGTACTTC. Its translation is CASSRSGGAYEQYF.

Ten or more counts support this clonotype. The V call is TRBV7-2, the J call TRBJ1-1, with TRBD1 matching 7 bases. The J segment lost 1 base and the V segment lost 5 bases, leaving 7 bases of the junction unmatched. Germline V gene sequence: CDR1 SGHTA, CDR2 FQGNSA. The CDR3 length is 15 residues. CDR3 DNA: TGTGCCAGCAGCCCCTGGAGGGGGCAGAACACTGAAGCTTTCTTT. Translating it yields CASSPWRGQNTEAFF.

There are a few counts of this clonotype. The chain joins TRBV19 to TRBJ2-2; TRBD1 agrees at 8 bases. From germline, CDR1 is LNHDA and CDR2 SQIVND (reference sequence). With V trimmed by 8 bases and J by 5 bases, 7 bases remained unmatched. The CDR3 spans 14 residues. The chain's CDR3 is CASQGASRTGELFF. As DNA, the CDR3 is TGTGCCAGTCAGGGGGCGTCGAGAACCGGGGAGCTGTTTTTT.

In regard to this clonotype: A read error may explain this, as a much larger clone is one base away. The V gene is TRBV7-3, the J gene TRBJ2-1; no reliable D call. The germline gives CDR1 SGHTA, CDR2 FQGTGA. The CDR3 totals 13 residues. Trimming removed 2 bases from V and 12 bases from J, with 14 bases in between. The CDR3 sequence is CASSLVSRDVQFF. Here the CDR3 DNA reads TGTGCCAGCAGCTTAGTGTCACGCGATGTGCAGTTCTTC.

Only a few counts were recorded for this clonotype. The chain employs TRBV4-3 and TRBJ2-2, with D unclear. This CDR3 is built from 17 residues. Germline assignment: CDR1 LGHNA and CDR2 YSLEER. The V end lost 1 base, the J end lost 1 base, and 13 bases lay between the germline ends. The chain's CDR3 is CASSQVYLMVNTGELFF. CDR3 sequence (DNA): TGCGCCAGCAGCCAAGTCTATCTCATGGTGAACACCGGGGAGCTGTTTTTT.